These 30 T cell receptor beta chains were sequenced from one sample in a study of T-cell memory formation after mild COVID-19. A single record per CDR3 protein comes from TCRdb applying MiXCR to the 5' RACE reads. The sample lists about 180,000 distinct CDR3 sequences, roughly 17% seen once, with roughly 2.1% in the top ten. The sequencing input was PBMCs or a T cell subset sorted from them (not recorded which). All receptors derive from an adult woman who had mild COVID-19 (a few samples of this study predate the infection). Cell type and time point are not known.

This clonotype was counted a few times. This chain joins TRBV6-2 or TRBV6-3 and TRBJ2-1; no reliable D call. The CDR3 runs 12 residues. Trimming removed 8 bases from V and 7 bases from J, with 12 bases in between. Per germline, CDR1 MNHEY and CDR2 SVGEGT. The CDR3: CASGGTANEQFF. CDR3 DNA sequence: TGTGCCAGCGGTGGCACCGCGAATGAGCAGTTCTTC.

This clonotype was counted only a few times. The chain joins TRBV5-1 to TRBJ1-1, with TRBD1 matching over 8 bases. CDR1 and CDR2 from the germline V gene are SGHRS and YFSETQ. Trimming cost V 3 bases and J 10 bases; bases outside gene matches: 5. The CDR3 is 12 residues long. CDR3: CASSYAGQGAFF. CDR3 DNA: TGCGCCAGCAGCTACGCCGGACAGGGAGCTTTCTTT.

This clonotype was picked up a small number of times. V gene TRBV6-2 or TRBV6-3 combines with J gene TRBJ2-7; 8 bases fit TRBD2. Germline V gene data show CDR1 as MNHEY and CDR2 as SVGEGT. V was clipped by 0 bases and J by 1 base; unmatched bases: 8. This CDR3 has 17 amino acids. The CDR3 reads CASSYSTGSGTSYEQYF. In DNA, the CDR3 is TGTGCCAGCAGTTACTCGACAGGTAGCGGGACTTCCTACGAGCAGTACTTC.

Here the CDR3 reads CASCRTGNTGELFF. The CDR3, as DNA: TGTGCCAGCTGTCGGACAGGGAACACCGGGGAGCTGTTTTTT. The rearrangement joins TRBV6-2 or TRBV6-3 to TRBJ2-2, with 7 nucleotides matching TRBD1. After removal of 8 bases from V and 1 base from J, the junction contained 4 bases not matched to a gene. CDR3 length: 14 residues. CDR1 is MNHEY and CDR2 is SVGEGT in the germline V gene.

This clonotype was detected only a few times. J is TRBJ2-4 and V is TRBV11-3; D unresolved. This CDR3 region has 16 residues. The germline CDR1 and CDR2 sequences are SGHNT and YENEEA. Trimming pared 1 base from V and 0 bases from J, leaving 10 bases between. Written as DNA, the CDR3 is TGTGCCAGCAGCTTAGCCGCATTAGAAGCCAAAAACATTCAGTACTTC. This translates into CASSLAALEAKNIQYF.

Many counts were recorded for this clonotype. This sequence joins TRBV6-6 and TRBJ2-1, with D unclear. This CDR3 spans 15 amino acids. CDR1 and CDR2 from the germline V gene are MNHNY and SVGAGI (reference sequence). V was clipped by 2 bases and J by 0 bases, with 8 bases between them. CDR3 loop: CASSYEWSSYNEQFF. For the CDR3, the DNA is TGTGCCAGCAGTTACGAATGGAGCTCCTACAATGAGCAGTTCTTC.

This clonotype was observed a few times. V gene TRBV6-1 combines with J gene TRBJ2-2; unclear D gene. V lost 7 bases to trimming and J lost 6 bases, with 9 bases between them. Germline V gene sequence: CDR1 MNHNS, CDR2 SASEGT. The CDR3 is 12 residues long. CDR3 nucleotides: TGTGCCAGCACGGTGGGTGCCGGGGAGCTGTTTTTT. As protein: CASTVGAGELFF.

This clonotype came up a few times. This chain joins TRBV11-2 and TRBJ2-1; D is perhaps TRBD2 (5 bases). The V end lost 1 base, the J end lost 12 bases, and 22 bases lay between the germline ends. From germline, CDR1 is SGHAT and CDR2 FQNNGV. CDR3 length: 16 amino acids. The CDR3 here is CASSLGSWESTHGQFF. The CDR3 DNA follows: TGTGCCAGCAGCTTAGGGTCGTGGGAGTCCACTCACGGGCAGTTCTTC. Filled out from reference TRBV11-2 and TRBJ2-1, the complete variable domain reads EAGVAQSPRYKIIEKRQSVAFWCNPISGHATLYWYQQILGQGPKLLIQFQNNGVVDDSQLPKDRFSAERLKGVDSTLKIQPAKLEDSAVYLCASSLGSWESTHGQFFGPGTRLTVL.

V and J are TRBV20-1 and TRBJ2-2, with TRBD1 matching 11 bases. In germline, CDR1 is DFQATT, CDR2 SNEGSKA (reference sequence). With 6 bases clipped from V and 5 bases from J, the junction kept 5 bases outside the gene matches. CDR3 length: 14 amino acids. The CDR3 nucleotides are TGCAGTGCCAAGAGGGACAGGGGGACCGGGGAGCTGTTTTTT. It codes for CSAKRDRGTGELFF.

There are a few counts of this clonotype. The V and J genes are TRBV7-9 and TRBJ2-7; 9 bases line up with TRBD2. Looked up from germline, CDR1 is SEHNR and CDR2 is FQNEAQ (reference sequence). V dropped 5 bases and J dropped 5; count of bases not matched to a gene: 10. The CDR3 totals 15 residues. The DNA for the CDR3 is TGTGCCAGCAGCCACGCCACTAAGCGGGAGGACGAGCAGTACTTC. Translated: CASSHATKREDEQYF.

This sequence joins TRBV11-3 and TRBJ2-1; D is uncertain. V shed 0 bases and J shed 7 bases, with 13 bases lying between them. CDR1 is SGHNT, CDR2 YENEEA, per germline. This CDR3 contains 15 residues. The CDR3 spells CASSLESLVPNEQFF. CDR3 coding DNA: TGTGCCAGCAGCTTAGAGTCCCTAGTTCCAAATGAGCAGTTCTTC.

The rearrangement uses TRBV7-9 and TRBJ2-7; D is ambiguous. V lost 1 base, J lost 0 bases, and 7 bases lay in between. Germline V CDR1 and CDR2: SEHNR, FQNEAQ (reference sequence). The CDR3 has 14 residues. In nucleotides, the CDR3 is TGTGCCAGCAGCTTAGACCAGGTCTCCTACGAGCAGTACTTC. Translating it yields CASSLDQVSYEQYF.

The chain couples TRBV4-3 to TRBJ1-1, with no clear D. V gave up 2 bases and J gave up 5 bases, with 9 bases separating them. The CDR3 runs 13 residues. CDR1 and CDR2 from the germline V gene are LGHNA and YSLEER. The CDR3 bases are TGCGCCAGCAGCCAACGGATGGGGACTGAAGCTTTCTTT. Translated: CASSQRMGTEAFF.

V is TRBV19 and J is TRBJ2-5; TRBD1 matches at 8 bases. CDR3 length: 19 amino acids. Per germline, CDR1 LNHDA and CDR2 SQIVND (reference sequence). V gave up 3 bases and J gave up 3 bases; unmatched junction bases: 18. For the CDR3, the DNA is TGTGCCAGTAGTATTTCTGGACAGGGCGCGACCGGAACCAAAGAGACCCAGTACTTC. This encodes CASSISGQGATGTKETQYF.

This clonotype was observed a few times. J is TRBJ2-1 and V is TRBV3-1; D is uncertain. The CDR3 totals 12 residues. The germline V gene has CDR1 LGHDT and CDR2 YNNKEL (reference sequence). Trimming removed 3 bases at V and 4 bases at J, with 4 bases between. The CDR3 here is CASSHRYNEQFF. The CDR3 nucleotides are TGTGCCAGCAGCCACCGGTACAATGAGCAGTTCTTC.

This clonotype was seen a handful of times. The CDR3 coding sequence is TGTGCCAGCTCACCAGTTGGGGGACACCACGAGCAGTACTTC. Protein product: CASSPVGGHHEQYF. This chain uses TRBV18 with TRBJ2-7; possible D gene TRBD1, 6 bases. The V and J ends lost 2 bases and 5 bases respectively, with 13 bases between them. The germline V gene has CDR1 KGHSH and CDR2 LQKENI. This CDR3 comprises 14 residues.

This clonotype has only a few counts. The CDR3 DNA reads as TGTGCCAGCAGCTTCCCCCGTGGAGGGGGCCGTCCTTCCTCTGGGGCCAACGTCCTGACTTTC. It specifies CASSFPRGGGRPSSGANVLTF. V gene TRBV11-2 combines with J gene TRBJ2-6; possible D gene TRBD1, 7 bases. Germline CDR1 and CDR2: SGHAT and FQNNGV. This CDR3 has 21 amino acids. The germline V and J ends were trimmed by 3 bases and 0 bases, with 24 bases remaining between them.

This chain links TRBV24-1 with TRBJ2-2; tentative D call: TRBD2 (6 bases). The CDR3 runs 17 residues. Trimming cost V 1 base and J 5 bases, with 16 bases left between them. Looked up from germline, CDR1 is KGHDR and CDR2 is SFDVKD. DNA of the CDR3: TGTGCCACCAGTGATTTTTCCCCTAGCGACGCAACCGGGGAGCTGTTTTTT. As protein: CATSDFSPSDATGELFF.

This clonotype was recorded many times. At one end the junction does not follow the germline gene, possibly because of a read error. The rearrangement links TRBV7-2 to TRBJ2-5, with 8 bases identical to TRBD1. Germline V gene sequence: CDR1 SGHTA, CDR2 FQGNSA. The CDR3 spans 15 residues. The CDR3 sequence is CASSLGWGQGQVLHF. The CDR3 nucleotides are TGTGCCAGCAGCTTAGGGTGGGGGCAGGGACAGGTTTTACACTTC.

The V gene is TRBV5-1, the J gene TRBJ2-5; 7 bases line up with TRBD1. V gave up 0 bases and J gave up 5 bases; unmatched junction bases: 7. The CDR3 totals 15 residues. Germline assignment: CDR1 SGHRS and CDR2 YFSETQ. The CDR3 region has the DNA TGCGCCAGCAGCTTGGGTTTTGACAGGGTTGAGACCCAGTACTTC. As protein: CASSLGFDRVETQYF.

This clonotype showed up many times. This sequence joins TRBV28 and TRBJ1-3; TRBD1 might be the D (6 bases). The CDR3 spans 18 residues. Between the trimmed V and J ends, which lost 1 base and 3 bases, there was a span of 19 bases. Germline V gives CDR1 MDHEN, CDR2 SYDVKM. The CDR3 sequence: CASSLSTGLGSLGNTIYF. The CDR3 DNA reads TGTGCCAGCAGTTTATCCACAGGGCTAGGTTCACTTGGAAACACCATATATTTT. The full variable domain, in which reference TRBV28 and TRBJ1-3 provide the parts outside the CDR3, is DVKVTQSSRYLVKRTGEKVFLECVQDMDHENMFWYRQDPGLGLRLIYFSYDVKMKEKGDIPEGYSVSREKKERFSLILESASTNQTSMYLCASSLSTGLGSLGNTIYFGEGSWLTVV.

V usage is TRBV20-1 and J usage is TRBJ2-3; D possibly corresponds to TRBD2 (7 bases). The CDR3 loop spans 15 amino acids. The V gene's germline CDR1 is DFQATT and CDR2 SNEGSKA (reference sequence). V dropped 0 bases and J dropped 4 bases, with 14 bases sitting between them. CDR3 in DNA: TGCAGTGCTAGAGATGGGGGGGCTTACTCAGATACGCAGTATTTT. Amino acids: CSARDGGAYSDTQYF.

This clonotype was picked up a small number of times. The CDR3 DNA reads TGCGCCAGCAGTAACCCTGCGAGAGGGGATTTCGGCAAAAACATTCAGTACTTC. This encodes CASSNPARGDFGKNIQYF. V gene TRBV5-1 combines with J gene TRBJ2-4; the D call may be TRBD1 or TRBD2 (5 bases each). Per the germline V gene, CDR1 is SGHRS and CDR2 is YFSETQ. The CDR3 has 18 residues. V was pared by 5 bases and J by 3 bases, with 24 bases between.

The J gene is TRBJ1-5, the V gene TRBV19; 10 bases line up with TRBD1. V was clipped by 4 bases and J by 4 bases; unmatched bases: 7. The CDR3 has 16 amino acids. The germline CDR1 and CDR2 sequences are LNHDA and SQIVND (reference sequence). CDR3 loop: CASSKLDRGRNQPQHF. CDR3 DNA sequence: TGTGCCAGTAGTAAACTAGACAGGGGGCGTAATCAGCCCCAGCATTTT.

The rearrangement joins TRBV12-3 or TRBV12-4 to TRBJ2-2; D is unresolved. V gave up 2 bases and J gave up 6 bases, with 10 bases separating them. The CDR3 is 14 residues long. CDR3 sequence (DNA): TGTGCCAGCAGTTTACAGGTGATGGCCGGGGAGCTGTTTTTT. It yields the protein CASSLQVMAGELFF.

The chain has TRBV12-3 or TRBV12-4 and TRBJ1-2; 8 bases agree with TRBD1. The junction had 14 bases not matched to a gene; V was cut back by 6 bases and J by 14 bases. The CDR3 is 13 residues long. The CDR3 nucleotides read TGTGCCAGCAGCCCCTCCACCGGGACAGGCAATACCTTC. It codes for CASSPSTGTGNTF.

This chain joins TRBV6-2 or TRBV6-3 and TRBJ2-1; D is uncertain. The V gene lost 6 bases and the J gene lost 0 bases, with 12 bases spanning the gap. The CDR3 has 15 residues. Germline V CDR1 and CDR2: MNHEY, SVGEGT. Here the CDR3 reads CASREDGSSYNEQFF. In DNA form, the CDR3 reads TGTGCCAGCAGAGAGGACGGCAGCTCCTACAATGAGCAGTTCTTC.

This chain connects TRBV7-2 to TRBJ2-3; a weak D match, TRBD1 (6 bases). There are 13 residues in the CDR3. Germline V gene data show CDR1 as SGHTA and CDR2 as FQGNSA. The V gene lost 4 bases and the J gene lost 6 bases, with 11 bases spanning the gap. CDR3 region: CASSYRQADTQYF. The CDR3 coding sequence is TGTGCCAGCAGCTACAGACAGGCTGATACGCAGTATTTT.

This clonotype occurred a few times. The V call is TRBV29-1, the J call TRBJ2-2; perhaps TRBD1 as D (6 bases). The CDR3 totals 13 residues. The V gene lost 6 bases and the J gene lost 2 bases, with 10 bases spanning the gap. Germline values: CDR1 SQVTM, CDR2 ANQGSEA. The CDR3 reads CSVSGDNTGELFF. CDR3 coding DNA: TGCAGCGTCTCAGGGGACAACACCGGGGAGCTGTTTTTT.

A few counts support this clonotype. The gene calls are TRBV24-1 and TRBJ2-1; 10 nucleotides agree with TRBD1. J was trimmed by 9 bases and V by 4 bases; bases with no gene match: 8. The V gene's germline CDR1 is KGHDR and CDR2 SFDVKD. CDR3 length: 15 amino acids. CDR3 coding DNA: TGTGCCACCAGTGACGCGGGACAGGGGTGGGGTGAGCAGTTCTTC. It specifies CATSDAGQGWGEQFF.